This TCR beta chain stems from a study of control samples from healthy donors and cancer patients. In germline, CDR1 is MNHEY, CDR2 SVGAGI. The CDR3 consists of 15 residues. The ends were cut back, 0 bases at V and 9 bases at J, with 12 bases in the middle. Assay: immunoSEQ multiplex PCR; the TCRdb copy retains only in-frame clones and omits some. Altogether roughly 160,000 clones are present, around nine tenths being singletons, with the ten largest covering around 5.1%. The sample was blood. This chain uses TRBV6-5 with TRBJ1-6; maybe TRBD1 (5 bases). The sequence came from a woman aged 30 to 39 in good health. The CDR3 region has the DNA TGTGCCAGCAGTTACTCCGGGCAGGGATCTTCACCCCTCCACTTT. Its protein is CASSYSGQGSSPLHF.